Included here is one TCR beta chain sequence, with context. The antigen remains unidentified. The sample is drawn from a study of T cell responses to AZD1222 COVID-19 vaccine. Study findings and constraints: Recipients of AZD1222 seropositive at baseline numbered only 5 to 7. Targets within unmutated variant regions were reportedly found for nearly half of spike-specific TCRs.

V lost 0 bases and J lost 16; bases outside the gene matches: 8. This CDR3 spans 13 amino acids. CDR1 and CDR2 (germline): SNHLY, FYNNEI. Sequencing used immunoSEQ multiplex PCR; TCRdb keeps in-frame clones, though not all of them. The sample lists 140,000 to 150,000 clones, roughly 91% occurring once. Specimen: peripheral blood, collected on day 0 of AZD1222 vaccination. This chain uses TRBV2 with TRBJ2-1, with 8 bases fitting TRBD1. The sequence came from an adult in good health. Written as DNA, the CDR3 is TGTGCCAGCAGTGAAGCGCCGCACGGGACAGGCTTCTTC. Protein product: CASSEAPHGTGFF.